The text below deals with one TCR beta chain. Its target antigen remains unknown. No qualities accompany the bases; no much larger clone lies one base away. The Qiagen DNeasy kit was used to extract genomic DNA both from unsorted PBMCs and from the negatively selected CD4+ and CD8+ fractions. Using primers that anneal to V and J segments, immunoSEQ multiplex PCR amplified the TCR beta CDR3 regions. A synthetic immune receptor repertoire was used to minimize amplification bias, and remaining bias was computationally removed after sequencing. The original pipeline was this. Repertoire diversity was quantified as the Shannon entropy index using custom Python scripts. The unsorted, CD4+ and CD8+ repertoires were each analyzed separately, with the exception of combined analyses, where CD4+ and CD8+ sequences were merged in silico. A clone counted as expanded when the clone's frequency after treatment rose at least 2-fold relative to C1D1, and clones undetected at baseline were given a pseudocount of 0.5. Clones with 0 or 1 copy at C1D1 were classified as singleton clones, and clones with 2 or more copies were classified as non-singleton clones. Clones expanded in unsorted samples were assigned a CD4+, CD8+ or unknown annotation through matching of protein sequences in sorted samples from the same patient. Diversity changes from C1D1 to C4D1 were tested in paired samples using Wilcoxon tests. TCRdb provides this immuneACCESS table in a form limited to in-frame rearrangements. Some clones are lacking; in checked studies, under half of them reflect an unresolved V gene, and why the rest are absent is not known. V, J and clone size are those of that table, while D and trimming were read from the DNA. The sample contains some 48,000 clones, roughly 80% of them found a single time. The top ten hold approximately 18% of the sample.

The data are from a study of PD-1 blockade in classical Hodgkin lymphoma (dated by TCRdb to about 2020). For the study in its entirety: Nivolumab dosing was 3 mg/kg intravenously every 2 weeks, continuing until either disease progression or unacceptable toxicity. To define a peripheral blood immune signature of response to PD-1 blockade in classical Hodgkin lymphoma, the study combined TCR beta sequencing with CyTOF. Study-wide findings and limitations: Among trial patients, those achieving complete response had baseline diversity similar to that of newly diagnosed patients, while diversity was significantly lower in partial responders and progressors. Patients starting nivolumab less than 1 year after ASCT had lower diversity and were excluded from later analyses to avoid confounding by immune reconstitution. Only a single clinical trial cohort was studied, and what caused the repertoire differences, possibly disease activity or prior therapy, remained undefined. By C4D1, a significant rise was seen in CD4+ TCR diversity but not in CD8+ TCR diversity (p=0.0027 vs p=0.16), and the rise was most apparent among complete responders (p=0.02). Baseline TCR diversity was reported to be lower in newly diagnosed patients than in healthy donors and to be lower still in relapsed/refractory patients.

The germline V gene specifies SGDLS as CDR1 and YYNGEE as CDR2. Measured from the cysteine to the phenylalanine, the CDR3 is 15 residues long. Of the read, only the CDR3 DNA is kept; its 45 bases are in frame from base 1. Cut back by 1 base and 2 bases, the V and J ends lie 12 bases apart. The intended sense of this specimen's time point label: cycle 4 day 1 (C4D1), after more than 5 weeks of nivolumab. Every trial patient had relapsed following autologous stem cell transplantation, and prior brentuximab vedotin exposure was what differed among cohorts A, B and C. The trial cohort was composed of approximately 60 patients with relapsed/refractory classical Hodgkin lymphoma, for whom complete response, partial response or progressive disease was recorded as best overall response. Single-agent nivolumab was administered to trial patients in the multi-cohort phase II CheckMate 205 trial. An independent review committee assessed best overall response by applying the 2007 International Working Group response criteria. Trial PBMCs were collected just before the start of nivolumab (C1D1) and during therapy at cycle 2 day 1 and cycle 4 day 1. Peripheral blood was collected in 8 mL Vacutainer Cell Preparation Tubes, from which PBMCs were isolated by centrifugation and then cryopreserved.

Here the sequenced sample was peripheral blood mononuclear cells (PBMCs), taken before the fourth cycle of nivolumab. The sequence was obtained from a human donor with classical Hodgkin lymphoma. The chain links TRBV9 with TRBJ2-5; no D segment can be confidently identified. The CDR3 reads as follows: CASSVNPANQETQYF. In nucleotide form, the sequence is TGTGCCAGCAGCGTAAACCCAGCGAATCAAGAGACCCAGTACTTC. The reference TRBV9 and TRBJ2-5 proteins fill in what lies around the CDR3, so the full variable domain reads DSGVTQTPKHLITATGQRVTLRCSPRSGDLSVYWYQQSLDQGLQFLIQYYNGEERAKGNILERFSAQQFPDLHSELNLSSLELGDSALYFCASSVNPANQETQYFGPGTRLLVL.